This TCR beta chain was sequenced for a study of blood T cell repertoires in COVID-19. TCRdb's table, derived via immunoSEQ multiplex PCR, lists solely in-frame clones and lacks some. This sample has about 90,000 clones, with around four fifths found just once. Per the germline V gene, CDR1 is LNHNV and CDR2 is YYDKDF (reference sequence). With 0 bases clipped from V and 6 bases from J, the junction kept 7 bases outside the gene matches. The CDR3 spans 15 residues. The V call is TRBV15, the J call TRBJ1-2; 7 nucleotides align to TRBD1. The sample taken for sequencing was peripheral blood. This receptor was taken from a woman aged 70-85 years with active or convalescent COVID-19. The CDR3: CATSRDVRGWNGYTF. The CDR3 nucleotides read TGTGCCACCAGCAGAGACGTCAGGGGGTGGAATGGCTACACCTTC.